These T cell receptor beta chains were read from a single sample in a study of beta chain features in type 1 diabetes. Here immunoSEQ multiplex PCR was the method, and the copy in TCRdb shows in-frame clones only, minus some. The table has 450,000 to 600,000 clones, 25% to 35% seen once. The sequenced sample was naive CD4+ T cells from blood. The receptors were gathered from a man aged 18 to 35 in good health. Each CDR3 is given with its conserved first and last residue. The D gene is left open where the match is weak. Expanded clones are given a class, and other clones once, few, many or no size at all.

v_call: TRBV30; d_call: .; j_call: TRBJ2-1; clone_size: few; cdr3_nt: TGTGCCTGGAGAAGGCTAGGGCCCAATGAGCAGTTCTTC; cdr3_aa: CAWRRLGPNEQFF
v_call: TRBV7-2; d_call: .; j_call: TRBJ1-2; clone_size: .; cdr3_nt: TGTGCCAGCTCACGGGGGACCCGCGGTGGCTACACCTTC; cdr3_aa: CASSRGTRGGYTF
v_call: TRBV6-6; d_call: TRBD2; j_call: TRBJ2-1; clone_size: once; cdr3_nt: TGTGCCAGCAGTCCAAGACTAGCGGGAGCCAATGAGCAGTTCTTC; cdr3_aa: CASSPRLAGANEQFF
v_call: TRBV5-4; d_call: .; j_call: TRBJ2-5; clone_size: few; cdr3_nt: TGTGCCAGCAGCTTGGGGACAGTTGAGACCCAGTACTTC; cdr3_aa: CASSLGTVETQYF
v_call: TRBV15; d_call: .; j_call: TRBJ2-5; clone_size: .; cdr3_nt: TGTGCCACCAGCAGGGGATACCAAGAGACCCAGTACTTC; cdr3_aa: CATSRGYQETQYF
v_call: TRBV30; d_call: .; j_call: TRBJ2-6; clone_size: .; cdr3_nt: TGTGCCTGGAGCGCAGGGGAAGGGGCCAACGTCCTGACTTTC; cdr3_aa: CAWSAGEGANVLTF
v_call: TRBV28; d_call: .; j_call: TRBJ1-2; clone_size: .; cdr3_nt: TGTGCCAGCGGACAGCCCTATGGCTACACCTTC; cdr3_aa: CASGQPYGYTF
v_call: TRBV10-2; d_call: .; j_call: TRBJ2-5; clone_size: .; cdr3_nt: TGCGCCAGCAGTGACATCAGACTATCGGAGACCCAGTACTTC; cdr3_aa: CASSDIRLSETQYF
v_call: TRBV7-9; d_call: TRBD2; j_call: TRBJ2-1; clone_size: few; cdr3_nt: TGTGCCAGCAGCCTGGGACTAACTAAAGGCTCCTACAATGAGCAGTTCTTC; cdr3_aa: CASSLGLTKGSYNEQFF
v_call: TRBV29-1; d_call: TRBD1; j_call: TRBJ1-1; clone_size: few; cdr3_nt: TGCAGCGTTCGACTGTCAACAGGGGAGGGTGAAGCTTTCTTT; cdr3_aa: CSVRLSTGEGEAFF
v_call: TRBV4-3; d_call: .; j_call: TRBJ2-3; clone_size: .; cdr3_nt: TGCGCCAGCAGCCAGAAAAGGGGTGGGACAGATACGCAGTATTTT; cdr3_aa: CASSQKRGGTDTQYF
v_call: TRBV29-1; d_call: .; j_call: TRBJ1-5; clone_size: few; cdr3_nt: TGCAGCGTTGTCCGGGACCCAAATCAGCCCCAGCATTTT; cdr3_aa: CSVVRDPNQPQHF
v_call: TRBV28; d_call: .; j_call: TRBJ1-5; clone_size: few; cdr3_nt: TGTGCCAGCAGTTCCCAGGTGGCCCAGCATTTT; cdr3_aa: CASSSQVAQHF
v_call: TRBV5-1; d_call: TRBD1; j_call: TRBJ2-6; clone_size: once; cdr3_nt: TGCGCCAGCAGATTTACAGGGGGCTCTGGGGCCAACGTCCTGACTTTC; cdr3_aa: CASRFTGGSGANVLTF
v_call: TRBV9; d_call: TRBD2; j_call: TRBJ2-1; clone_size: .; cdr3_nt: TGTGCCAGCAGCGTCGTGGCGGGAGAGAATGAGCAGTTCTTC; cdr3_aa: CASSVVAGENEQFF
v_call: TRBV23-1; d_call: .; j_call: TRBJ1-5; clone_size: .; cdr3_nt: TGCGCCGCAGAGGGGTGCCAGCCCCAGCATTTT; cdr3_aa: CAAEGCQPQHF
v_call: TRBV7-9; d_call: .; j_call: TRBJ2-5; clone_size: .; cdr3_nt: TGTGCCAGCAGCTTAGGGGCCCAAGAGACCCAGTACTTC; cdr3_aa: CASSLGAQETQYF
v_call: TRBV4-1; d_call: .; j_call: TRBJ2-6; clone_size: few; cdr3_nt: TGCGCCAGCAGCCAAGCTTGGGGCGCCGAAGCTGGGGCCAACGTCCTGACTTTC; cdr3_aa: CASSQAWGAEAGANVLTF
v_call: TRBV27; d_call: .; j_call: TRBJ1-1; clone_size: .; cdr3_nt: TGTGCCAGCAGTCCTCAGGGCACTGAAGCTTTCTTT; cdr3_aa: CASSPQGTEAFF
v_call: TRBV30; d_call: TRBD2; j_call: TRBJ2-2; clone_size: few; cdr3_nt: TGTGCCTGGGGCCTAGCGGGAGGAATCGGGGAGCTGTTTTTT; cdr3_aa: CAWGLAGGIGELFF